These 4 T cell receptor beta chains came from one sample sequenced in a study of blood T cells in healthy people across ages. Combining a sample-barcoded 5' primer with a J-beta primer mix, a second PCR ran for roughly 6 to 12 cycles. From the 5' RACE reads, TCRdb called clonotypes with MiXCR, one entry per CDR3 protein. The sample contains roughly 1.5 million distinct CDR3 sequences, approximately 43% of which appear only once. The sample consisted of blood. These receptors were taken from a young woman in good health.

A note on this clonotype: One end of the junction fails to match germline, which may point to a read error. V gene TRBV4-3 combines with J gene TRBJ2-3; 12 nucleotides agree with TRBD2. This CDR3 spans 20 amino acids. Looked up from germline, CDR1 is LGHNA and CDR2 is YSLEER. CDR3 in amino acids: CAGSYQTGTSGYLGTDTQYF. The CDR3 region has the DNA TGCGCCGGCAGCTACCAAACCGGGACTAGCGGGTATTTGGGCACAGATACGCAGTATTTT.

The chain has TRBV5-1 and TRBJ2-7; TRBD1 matches 8 bases. Unmatched junction bases numbered 8, after V lost 4 bases and J lost 2 bases. Looked up from germline, CDR1 is SGHRS and CDR2 is YFSETQ. The CDR3 is 15 residues long. The CDR3 region has the DNA TGCGCCAGCAGCGCCGCCGGGACAGGTACCTACGAGCAGTACTTC. Translation: CASSAAGTGTYEQYF.

The rearrangement joins TRBV4-1 to TRBJ2-1; no clear D. The CDR3 covers 16 residues. Trimming took 0 bases from V and 4 from J, leaving 13 bases between them. Germline V CDR1 and CDR2: MGHRA, YSYEKL. This CDR3 is CASSQEEQLLYNEQFF. The CDR3 region has the DNA TGCGCCAGCAGCCAAGAAGAGCAGCTCCTGTACAATGAGCAGTTCTTC.

The rearrangement links TRBV6-2 or TRBV6-3 to TRBJ2-3; 7 bases agree with TRBD2. CDR3 length: 16 amino acids. J lost 2 bases, V lost 6 bases, and 11 bases had no gene match. Germline CDR1 is MNHEY and CDR2 is SVGEGT. The CDR3 sequence is CASRPFRDYSTDTQYF. In nucleotides, the CDR3 is TGTGCCAGCAGACCATTCCGGGACTACTCCACAGATACGCAGTATTTT.